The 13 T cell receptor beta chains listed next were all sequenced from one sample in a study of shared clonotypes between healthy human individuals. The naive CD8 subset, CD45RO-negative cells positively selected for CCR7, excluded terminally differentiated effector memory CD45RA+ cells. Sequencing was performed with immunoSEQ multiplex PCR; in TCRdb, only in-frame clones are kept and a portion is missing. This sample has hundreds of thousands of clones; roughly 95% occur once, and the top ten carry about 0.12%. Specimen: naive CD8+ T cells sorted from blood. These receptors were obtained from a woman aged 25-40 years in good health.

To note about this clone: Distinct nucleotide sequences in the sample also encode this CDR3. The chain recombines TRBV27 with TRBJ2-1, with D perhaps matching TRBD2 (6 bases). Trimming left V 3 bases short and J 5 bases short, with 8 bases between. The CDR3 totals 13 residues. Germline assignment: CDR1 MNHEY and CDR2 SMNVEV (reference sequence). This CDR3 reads CASSFSGNNEQFF. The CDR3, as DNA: TGTGCCAGCAGTTTTAGCGGAAACAATGAGCAGTTCTTC.

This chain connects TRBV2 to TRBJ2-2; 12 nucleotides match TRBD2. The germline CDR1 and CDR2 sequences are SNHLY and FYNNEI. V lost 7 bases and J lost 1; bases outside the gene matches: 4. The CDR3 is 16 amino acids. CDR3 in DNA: TGTGCCAGCAAAGAGGGACTAGCGGGGAACACCGGGGAGCTGTTTTTT. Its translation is CASKEGLAGNTGELFF.

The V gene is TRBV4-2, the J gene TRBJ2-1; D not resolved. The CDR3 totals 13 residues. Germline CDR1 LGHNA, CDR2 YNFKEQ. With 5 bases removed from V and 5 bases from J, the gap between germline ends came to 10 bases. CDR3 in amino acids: CASSIPSDNEQFF. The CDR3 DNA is TGTGCCAGCAGCATCCCGTCAGACAATGAGCAGTTCTTC.

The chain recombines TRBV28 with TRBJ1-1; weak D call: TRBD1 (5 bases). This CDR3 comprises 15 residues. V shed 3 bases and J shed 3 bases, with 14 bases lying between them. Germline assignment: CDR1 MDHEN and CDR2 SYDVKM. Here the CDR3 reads CASSFPTGGHTEAFF. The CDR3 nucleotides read TGTGCCAGCAGTTTCCCCACTGGGGGTCACACTGAAGCTTTCTTT.

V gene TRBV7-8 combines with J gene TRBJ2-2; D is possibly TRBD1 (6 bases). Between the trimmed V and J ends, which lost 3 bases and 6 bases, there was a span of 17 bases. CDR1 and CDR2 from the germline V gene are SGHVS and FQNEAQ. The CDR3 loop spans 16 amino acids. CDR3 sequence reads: CASSFLGAHTSGELFF. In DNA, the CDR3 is TGTGCCAGCAGCTTCTTGGGGGCGCATACCTCCGGGGAGCTGTTTTTT.

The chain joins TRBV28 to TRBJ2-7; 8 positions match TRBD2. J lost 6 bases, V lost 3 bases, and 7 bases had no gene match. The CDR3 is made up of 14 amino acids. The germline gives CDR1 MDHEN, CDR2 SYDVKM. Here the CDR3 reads CASSFVAGPAEQYF. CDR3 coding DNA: TGTGCCAGCAGTTTTGTAGCGGGACCCGCCGAGCAGTACTTC. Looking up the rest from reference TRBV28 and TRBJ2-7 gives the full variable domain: DVKVTQSSRYLVKRTGEKVFLECVQDMDHENMFWYRQDPGLGLRLIYFSYDVKMKEKGDIPEGYSVSREKKERFSLILESASTNQTSMYLCASSFVAGPAEQYFGPGTRLTVT.

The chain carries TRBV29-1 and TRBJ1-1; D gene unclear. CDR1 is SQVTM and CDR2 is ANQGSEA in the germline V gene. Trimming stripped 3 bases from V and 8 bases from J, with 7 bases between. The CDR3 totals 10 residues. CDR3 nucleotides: TGCAGCGTTGATCTTGGGGAAGCTTTCTTT. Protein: CSVDLGEAFF.

This CDR3 reads CASSLWTSGQETQYF. The CDR3 nucleotides are TGTGCCAGCAGTTTGTGGACGTCCGGACAAGAGACCCAGTACTTC. This sequence joins TRBV27 and TRBJ2-5; D uncertain. The CDR3 length is 15 residues. Trimming took off 3 bases at V and 2 bases at J, with 13 bases between the two ends. Looked up from germline, CDR1 is MNHEY and CDR2 is SMNVEV (reference sequence).

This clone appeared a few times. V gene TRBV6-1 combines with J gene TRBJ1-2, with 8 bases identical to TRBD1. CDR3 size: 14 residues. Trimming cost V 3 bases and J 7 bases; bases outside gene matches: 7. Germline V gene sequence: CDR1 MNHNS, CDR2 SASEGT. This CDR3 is CASSDPQGGVGYTF. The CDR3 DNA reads TGTGCCAGCAGTGACCCACAGGGGGGAGTTGGCTACACCTTC.

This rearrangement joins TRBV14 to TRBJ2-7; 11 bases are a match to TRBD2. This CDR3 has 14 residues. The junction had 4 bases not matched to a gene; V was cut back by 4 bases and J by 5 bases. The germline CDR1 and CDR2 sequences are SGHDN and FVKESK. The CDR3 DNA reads TGTGCCAGCAGCCTAGCGGGAGGGATTGACGAGCAGTACTTC. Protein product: CASSLAGGIDEQYF.

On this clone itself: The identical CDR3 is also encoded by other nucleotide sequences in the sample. CDR3 loop: CASSLASSYEQYF. CDR3 DNA sequence: TGTGCCAGCAGCTTAGCGAGCTCCTACGAGCAGTACTTC. This rearrangement joins TRBV11-3 to TRBJ2-7; D unclear. This CDR3 is built from 13 residues. Germline CDR1 is SGHNT and CDR2 is YENEEA. V was trimmed by 1 base and J by 0 bases, leaving 4 bases between them.

CDR3 region: CASSIRVEITHQPDGYTF. DNA of the CDR3: TGTGCCAGTAGTATACGGGTTGAGATCACCCATCAACCGGATGGCTACACCTTC. V and J are TRBV19 and TRBJ1-2; D gene uncertain. V gave up 2 bases and J gave up 6 bases, with 25 bases separating them. This CDR3 has 18 residues. CDR1 is LNHDA and CDR2 is SQIVND in the germline V gene (reference sequence).

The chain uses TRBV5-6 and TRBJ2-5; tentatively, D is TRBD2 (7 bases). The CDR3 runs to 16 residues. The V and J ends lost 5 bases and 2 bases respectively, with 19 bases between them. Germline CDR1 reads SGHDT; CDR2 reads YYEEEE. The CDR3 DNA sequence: TGTGCCAGCAGGATGGGGTGGGAGGGGGATCAAGAGACCCAGTACTTC. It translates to CASRMGWEGDQETQYF.